This TCR beta chain was sequenced for a study of post-analysis software for immune sequencing data. Study-level points and caveats: Five TRBV segments, including TRBV5-6, TRBV5-1 and TRBV20-1, were more frequent in patients than controls.

Germline loops: CDR1 SGDLS, CDR2 YYNGEE. CDR3 length equals 16 residues. Trimming cost V 7 bases and J 4 bases; bases outside gene matches: 16. This clonotype has more than one count but fewer than ten. Its antigen is as yet unknown. Researchers reported that TCR beta cDNA libraries carried unique molecular identifiers. TCRdb called the PCR reads again in MiXCR, with one record for every CDR3 protein. The top ten clones hold around 0.56% of a sample with roughly 800,000 distinct CDR3 sequences, 30% of them seen once. The rearrangement joins TRBV9 to TRBJ2-5, with 7 positions matching TRBD2. This receptor was identified in a girl between 5 and 17 years old with multiple sclerosis. Sample: blood. The CDR3: CASGGGRGGRRETQYF. CDR3 DNA sequence: TGTGCCAGCGGGGGGGGACGGGGAGGAAGACGAGAGACCCAGTACTTC.